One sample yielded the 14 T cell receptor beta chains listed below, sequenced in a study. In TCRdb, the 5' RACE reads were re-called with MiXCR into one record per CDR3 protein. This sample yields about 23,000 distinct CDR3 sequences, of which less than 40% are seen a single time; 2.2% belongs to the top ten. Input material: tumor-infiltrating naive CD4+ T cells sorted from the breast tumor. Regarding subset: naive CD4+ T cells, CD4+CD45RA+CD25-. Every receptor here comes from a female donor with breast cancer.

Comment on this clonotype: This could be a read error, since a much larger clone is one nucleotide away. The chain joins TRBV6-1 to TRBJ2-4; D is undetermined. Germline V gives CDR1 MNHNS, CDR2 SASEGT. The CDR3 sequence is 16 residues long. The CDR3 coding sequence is TGTGCCAGCAGTTACTCGGGTTTTTTAGCCGAAAACATTCAGTACTTC. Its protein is CASSYSGFLAENIQYF.

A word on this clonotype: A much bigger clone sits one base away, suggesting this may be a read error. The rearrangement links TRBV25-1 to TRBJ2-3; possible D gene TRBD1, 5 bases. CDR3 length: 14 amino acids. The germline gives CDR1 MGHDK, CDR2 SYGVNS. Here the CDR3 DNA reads TGTGCCAGCAGTGATGGCACAGACACAGGTACGCAGTATTTT. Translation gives CASSDGTDTGTQYF.

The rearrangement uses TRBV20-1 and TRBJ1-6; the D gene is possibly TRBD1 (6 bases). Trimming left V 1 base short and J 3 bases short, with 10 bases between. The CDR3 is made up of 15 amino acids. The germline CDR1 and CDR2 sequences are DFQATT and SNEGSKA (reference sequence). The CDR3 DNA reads TGCAGTGCTAGAGGTGGGGGCATCTATAATTCACCCCTCCACTTT. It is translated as CSARGGGIYNSPLHF.

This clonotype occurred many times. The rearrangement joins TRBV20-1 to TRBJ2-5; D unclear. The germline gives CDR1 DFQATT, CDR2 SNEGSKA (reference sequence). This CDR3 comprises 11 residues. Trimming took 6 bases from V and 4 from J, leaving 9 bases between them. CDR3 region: CSAQVGETQYF. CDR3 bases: TGCAGTGCACAAGTAGGAGAGACCCAGTACTTC.

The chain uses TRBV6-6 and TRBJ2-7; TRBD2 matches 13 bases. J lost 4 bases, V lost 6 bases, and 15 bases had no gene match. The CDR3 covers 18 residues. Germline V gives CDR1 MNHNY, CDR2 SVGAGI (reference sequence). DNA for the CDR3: TGTGCCAGCAGCAGCGGGGTCGGGACTAGCGGGATGGGGTACGAGCAGTACTTC. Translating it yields CASSSGVGTSGMGYEQYF.

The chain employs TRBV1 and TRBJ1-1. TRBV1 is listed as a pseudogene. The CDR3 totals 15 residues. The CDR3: CTSSLAGGRWTEAFF. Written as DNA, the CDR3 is TGCACCAGCAGTTTAGCGGGGGGAAGGTGGACTGAAGCTTTCTTT.

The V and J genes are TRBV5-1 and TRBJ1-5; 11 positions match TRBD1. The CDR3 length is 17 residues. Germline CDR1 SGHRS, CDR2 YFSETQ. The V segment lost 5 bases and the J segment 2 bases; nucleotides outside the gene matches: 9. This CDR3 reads CASSTGTGGFGNQPQHF. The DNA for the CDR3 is TGCGCCAGCAGTACCGGGACAGGGGGTTTCGGCAATCAGCCCCAGCATTTT.

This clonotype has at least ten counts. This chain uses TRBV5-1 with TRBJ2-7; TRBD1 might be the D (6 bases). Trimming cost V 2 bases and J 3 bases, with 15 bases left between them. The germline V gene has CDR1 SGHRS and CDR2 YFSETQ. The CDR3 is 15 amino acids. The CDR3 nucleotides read TGCGCCAGCAGCTTTGATACCGGGACAATCTACGAGCAGTACTTC. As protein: CASSFDTGTIYEQYF.

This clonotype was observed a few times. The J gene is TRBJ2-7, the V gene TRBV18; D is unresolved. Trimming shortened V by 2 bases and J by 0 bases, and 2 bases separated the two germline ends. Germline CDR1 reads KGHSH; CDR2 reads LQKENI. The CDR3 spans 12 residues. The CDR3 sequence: CASSPTSYEQYF. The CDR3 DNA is TGTGCCAGCTCACCAACCTCCTACGAGCAGTACTTC.

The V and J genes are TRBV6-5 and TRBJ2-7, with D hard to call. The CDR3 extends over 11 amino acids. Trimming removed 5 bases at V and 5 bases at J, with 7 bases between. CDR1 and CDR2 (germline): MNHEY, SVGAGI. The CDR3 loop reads CASSAYDEQYF. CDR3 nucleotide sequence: TGTGCCAGCAGTGCATACGACGAGCAGTACTTC.

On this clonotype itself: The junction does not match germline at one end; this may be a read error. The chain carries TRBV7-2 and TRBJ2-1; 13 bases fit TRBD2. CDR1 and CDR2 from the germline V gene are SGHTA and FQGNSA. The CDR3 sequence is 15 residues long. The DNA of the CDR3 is TGTGTCAGCAGCCCGGGACTAGCGGGAAACAATGAGCAGCTCTTC. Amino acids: CVSSPGLAGNNEQLF.

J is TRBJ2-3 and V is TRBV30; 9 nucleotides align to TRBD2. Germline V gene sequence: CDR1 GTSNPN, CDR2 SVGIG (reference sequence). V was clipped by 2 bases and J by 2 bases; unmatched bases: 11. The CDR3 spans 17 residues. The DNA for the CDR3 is TGTGCCTGGAGTCCAATCTTTCTAGCGGGAAACACAGATACGCAGTATTTT. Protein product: CAWSPIFLAGNTDTQYF.

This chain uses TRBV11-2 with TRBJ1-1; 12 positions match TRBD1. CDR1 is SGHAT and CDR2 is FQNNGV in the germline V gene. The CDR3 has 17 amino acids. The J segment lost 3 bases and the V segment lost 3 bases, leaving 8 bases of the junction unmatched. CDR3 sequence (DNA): TGTGCCAGCAGCTTCCCCCGGGACAGGGGGCTAGACACTGAAGCTTTCTTT. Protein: CASSFPRDRGLDTEAFF.

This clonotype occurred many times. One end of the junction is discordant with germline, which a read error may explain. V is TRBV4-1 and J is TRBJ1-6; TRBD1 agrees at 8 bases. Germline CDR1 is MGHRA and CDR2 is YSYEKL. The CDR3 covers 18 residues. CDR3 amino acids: CASSQIETGGWYSSPLHF. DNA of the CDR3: TGCGCCAGCAGCCAAATCGAAACAGGGGGTTGGTATAGTTCACCCCTCCACTTT.